The 24 T cell receptor beta chains given below trace back to one sample, sequenced in a study of long-term antiretroviral therapy in people with HIV. Samples were assayed with immunoSEQ v3.0 at survey level. Only in-frame clones appear in the TCRdb table, and some are missing; sequencing was by immunoSEQ multiplex PCR. Of about 27,000 clones in the sample, around 82% were seen once. Sequenced material: unsorted PBMCs, taken 0.5 years after starting antiretroviral therapy. The origin of the receptors is a woman in her thirties or forties with HIV.

This chain links TRBV19 with TRBJ2-1; 8 bases map to TRBD2. Germline CDR1 LNHDA, CDR2 SQIVND (reference sequence). This CDR3 has 15 amino acids. Trimming at V came to 3 bases and at J to 1 base, leaving 2 bases not matched to a gene. Here the CDR3 reads CASSMPGGSYNEQFF. The CDR3 nucleotides read TGTGCCAGTAGTATGCCGGGGGGGTCCTACAATGAGCAGTTCTTC.

The V gene is TRBV28, the J gene TRBJ2-3, with TRBD1 matching over 8 bases. V trimming: 0 bases; J trimming: 1 base; junction bases outside the gene matches: 9. This CDR3 contains 18 residues. Germline V gene sequence: CDR1 MDHEN, CDR2 SYDVKM. Here the CDR3 reads CASSLWKDRDVRTDTQYF. The CDR3 DNA is TGTGCCAGCAGTTTATGGAAGGACAGGGATGTCCGCACAGATACGCAGTATTTT. Combining the CDR3 with reference TRBV28 and TRBJ2-3 gives the whole variable domain DVKVTQSSRYLVKRTGEKVFLECVQDMDHENMFWYRQDPGLGLRLIYFSYDVKMKEKGDIPEGYSVSREKKERFSLILESASTNQTSMYLCASSLWKDRDVRTDTQYFGPGTRLTVL.

This chain joins TRBV7-9 and TRBJ2-5; 13 bases agree with TRBD2. The V segment lost 6 bases and the J segment 5 bases; nucleotides outside the gene matches: 6. The CDR3 has 15 amino acids. From germline, CDR1 is SEHNR and CDR2 FQNEAQ (reference sequence). The CDR3: CASSMTSGGKETQYF. The CDR3 DNA follows: TGTGCCAGCAGTATGACTAGCGGGGGGAAGGAGACCCAGTACTTC.

Only one count was recorded for this clone. V gene TRBV7-9 combines with J gene TRBJ1-1; D gene uncertain. The germline V and J ends were trimmed by 1 base and 1 base, with 4 bases remaining between them. CDR1 is SEHNR, CDR2 FQNEAQ, per germline (reference sequence). The CDR3 has 13 residues. The DNA of the CDR3 is TGTGCCAGCAGCTTAGATGAGAACACTGAAGCTTTCTTT. Its translation is CASSLDENTEAFF.

The chain couples TRBV29-1 to TRBJ2-1, with 10 bases lining up with TRBD2. Trimming took 4 bases from V and 5 from J; bases not matched to a gene: 5. Germline V gene sequence: CDR1 SQVTM, CDR2 ANQGSEA. The CDR3 consists of 14 residues. This chain's CDR3 is CSVGVSGGHNEQFF. The CDR3 DNA sequence: TGCAGCGTTGGGGTTAGCGGGGGGCACAATGAGCAGTTCTTC.

The gene calls are TRBV19 and TRBJ2-1; 7 nucleotides line up with TRBD1. The V gene's germline CDR1 is LNHDA and CDR2 SQIVND (reference sequence). Trimming cost V 3 bases and J 8 bases; bases outside gene matches: 10. This CDR3 region has 15 residues. The CDR3 region has the DNA TGTGCCAGTAGTATCCTCACAGGGGAGTTAGATGAGCAGTTCTTC. It is translated as CASSILTGELDEQFF.

Worth noting for this clone: The junction shows a germline mismatch at one end, possibly a read error. The rearrangement uses TRBV28 and TRBJ2-3, with a tentative D call TRBD1 (7 bases). Germline CDR1 MDHEN, CDR2 SYDVKM. The CDR3 loop spans 12 amino acids. As DNA, the CDR3 is TGTGCCAGCAGTTTACCCCAGGGGGGACAGTCATTT. This codes for CASSLPQGGQSF.

The chain recombines TRBV9 with TRBJ2-3, with D hard to call. V lost 4 bases and J lost 1, with 4 bases in between. The CDR3 runs to 12 residues. CDR1 is SGDLS, CDR2 YYNGEE, per germline. As DNA, the CDR3 is TGTGCCAGCAGCCCAGGCACAGATACGCAGTATTTT. Its translation: CASSPGTDTQYF.

The chain has TRBV27 and TRBJ2-3; D unclear. Germline loops: CDR1 MNHEY, CDR2 SMNVEV (reference sequence). The CDR3 has 12 amino acids. Trimming stripped 4 bases from V and 6 bases from J, with 8 bases between. The CDR3 coding sequence is TGTGCCAGCAGTTCCCCCCCCGATACGCAGTATTTT. Translating gives CASSSPPDTQYF.

This chain links TRBV10-3 with TRBJ2-5; D unclear. The CDR3 loop spans 15 amino acids. Germline CDR1 ENHRY, CDR2 SYGVKD. Between the trimmed V and J ends, which lost 3 bases and 0 bases, there was a span of 11 bases. CDR3 loop: CAISDQTPNQETQYF. Here the CDR3 DNA reads TGTGCCATCAGTGACCAGACACCGAACCAAGAGACCCAGTACTTC.

As regards this clone: The junction differs from germline at one of its ends, possibly a read error. The V gene is TRBV5-6, the J gene TRBJ1-2; 9 bases line up with TRBD1. The CDR3 sequence is 12 residues long. Germline V CDR1 and CDR2: SGHDT, YYEEEE. This CDR3 is CASSYNTGGSSF. In DNA form, the CDR3 reads TGTGCCAGCAGCTATAACACAGGGGGCAGTTCCTTC. Together with reference TRBV5-6 and TRBJ1-2, the CDR3 gives the full variable domain: DAGVTQSPTHLIKTRGQQVTLRCSPKSGHDTVSWYQQALGQGPQFIFQYYEEEERQRGNFPDRFSGHQFPNYSSELNVNALLLGDSALYLCASSYNTGGSSFGSGTRLTVV.

This chain uses TRBV7-2 with TRBJ1-4; no clear D gene. The V gene lost 5 bases and the J gene lost 2 bases, with 15 bases spanning the gap. The CDR3 totals 16 residues. CDR1 and CDR2 (germline): SGHTA, FQGNSA. The CDR3 DNA sequence: TGTGCCAGCAGCCCCTTGGGGAGAGGGACTAATGAAAAACTGTTTTTT. Amino acid sequence: CASSPLGRGTNEKLFF. Full variable domain (outside the CDR3, taken from reference TRBV7-2 and TRBJ1-4): GAGVSQSPSNKVTEKGKDVELRCDPISGHTALYWYRQSLGQGLEFLIYFQGNSAPDKSGLPSDRFSAERTGGSVSTLTIQRTQQEDSAVYLCASSPLGRGTNEKLFFGSGTQLSVL.

This clone was found a few times. The rearrangement links TRBV6-5 to TRBJ1-1; TRBD1 is a possible D gene (5 bases). The CDR3 contains 14 residues. Trimming stripped 2 bases from V and 4 bases from J, with 11 bases between. Looked up from germline, CDR1 is MNHEY and CDR2 is SVGAGI. The CDR3 nucleotides read TGTGCCAGCAGTTACGGATACAGGTCCACTGAAGCTTTCTTT. This codes for CASSYGYRSTEAFF.

The DNA for the CDR3 is TGTGCCAGCAGTGATATGGATACGCAGTATTTT. It specifies CASSDMDTQYF. V gene TRBV27 combines with J gene TRBJ2-3; D is uncertain. Trimming removed 5 bases at V and 6 bases at J, with 6 bases between. The CDR3 totals 11 residues. Looked up from germline, CDR1 is MNHEY and CDR2 is SMNVEV (reference sequence).

The chain carries TRBV30 and TRBJ2-1; either TRBD1 or TRBD2 may supply D (5 bases each). The germline V gene encodes CDR1 GTSNPN and CDR2 SVGIG (reference sequence). V lost 1 base, J lost 7 bases, and 11 bases lay in between. The CDR3 loop spans 13 amino acids. The CDR3 DNA sequence: TGTGCCTGGAGTGGAGGGGTTGGTAATGAGCAGTTCTTC. It encodes CAWSGGVGNEQFF.

CDR3 sequence reads: CASSERGDYSGGDEQFF. The CDR3 DNA reads TGTGCCAGCAGCGAGAGGGGTGACTATTCTGGGGGTGATGAGCAGTTCTTC. The V call is TRBV7-2, the J call TRBJ2-1; D could derive from TRBD1 or TRBD2 (5 bases each). CDR1 and CDR2 from the germline V gene are SGHTA and FQGNSA. V shed 5 bases and J shed 8 bases, with 25 bases lying between them. The CDR3 is made up of 17 amino acids.

CDR3 protein: CASSQQHRDYYTGELFF. In DNA form, the CDR3 reads TGCGCCAGCAGCCAACAACACCGGGACTACTACACCGGGGAGCTGTTTTTT. The rearrangement links TRBV4-3 to TRBJ2-2, with TRBD2 matching 7 bases. V shed 2 bases and J 3 bases; nucleotides not matched to a gene: 9. Germline loops: CDR1 LGHNA, CDR2 YSLEER. The CDR3 is 17 amino acids.

The CDR3 reads CATWDRPGNTEAFF. For the CDR3, the DNA is TGTGCCACCTGGGACAGGCCGGGAAACACTGAAGCTTTCTTT. The chain joins TRBV28 to TRBJ1-1, with TRBD1 matching over 8 bases. This CDR3 has 14 amino acids. CDR1 is MDHEN, CDR2 SYDVKM, per germline. V dropped 10 bases and J dropped 2; count of bases not matched to a gene: 9.

This chain joins TRBV25-1 and TRBJ1-2; 7 bases align to TRBD1. Per the germline V gene, CDR1 is MGHDK and CDR2 is SYGVNS. This CDR3 spans 14 amino acids. The ends lost 1 base at V and 4 bases at J; junction bases unmatched: 3. CDR3 in DNA: TGTGCCAGCAGTGAATTGACAGGGACCTATGGCTACACCTTC. Translation: CASSELTGTYGYTF.

The chain combines TRBV5-4 with TRBJ2-5; D might be TRBD1 or TRBD2, each matching 6 bases. V lost 0 bases to trimming and J lost 4 bases, with 13 bases between them. Germline assignment: CDR1 SGHNT and CDR2 YYREEE (reference sequence). There are 15 residues in the CDR3. CDR3 sequence (DNA): TGTGCCAGCAGCTTGGGGACGGGGGCCGGAGAGACCCAGTACTTC. It codes for CASSLGTGAGETQYF.

This clone was counted a few times. The chain couples TRBV6-6 to TRBJ2-7, with TRBD1 identical over 7 bases. V gave up 1 base and J gave up 2 bases; unmatched junction bases: 5. The CDR3 covers 15 residues. Per the germline V gene, CDR1 is MNHNY and CDR2 is SVGAGI (reference sequence). CDR3 DNA: TGTGCCAGCAGTTACTTGCGACAGGGTACCTACGAGCAGTACTTC. As protein: CASSYLRQGTYEQYF.

The table lists this clone with a count of one. The chain recombines TRBV6-5 with TRBJ2-7; 8 nucleotides match TRBD2. Losses at the gene ends were 6 bases for V and 3 bases for J; bases not matched to a gene: 10. The CDR3 contains 15 residues. Germline CDR1 is MNHEY and CDR2 is SVGAGI. CDR3 DNA: TGTGCCAGCAGCCCGCTAGCGGGTTATTTCTACGAGCAGTACTTC. Protein sequence: CASSPLAGYFYEQYF.

The chain is built from TRBV5-1 and TRBJ2-3; D remains unclear. The CDR3 sequence is 14 residues long. CDR1 is SGHRS and CDR2 is YFSETQ in the germline V gene. Trimming cost V 4 bases and J 6 bases, with 15 bases left between them. CDR3 region: CASSISRVDDTQYF. The CDR3 nucleotides are TGCGCCAGCAGCATCTCAAGGGTGGACGATACGCAGTATTTT.

This chain joins TRBV28 and TRBJ2-3; TRBD2 matches 12 bases. CDR1 and CDR2 (germline): MDHEN, SYDVKM. The trim removed 7 bases at V and 2 bases at J, leaving 10 bases unmatched. This CDR3 has 17 amino acids. The CDR3 loop reads CASNLAGGRINTDTQYF. CDR3 nucleotides: TGTGCCAGCAATCTAGCGGGGGGGCGTATTAACACAGATACGCAGTATTTT. Full variable domain (outside the CDR3, taken from reference TRBV28 and TRBJ2-3): DVKVTQSSRYLVKRTGEKVFLECVQDMDHENMFWYRQDPGLGLRLIYFSYDVKMKEKGDIPEGYSVSREKKERFSLILESASTNQTSMYLCASNLAGGRINTDTQYFGPGTRLTVL.